Each of the 25 T cell receptor beta chains below was sequenced from the same sample in a study of cytomegalovirus exposure and HLA in healthy donors. PCR involved 60 Vbeta and 13 Jbeta primers. Libraries were prepared by immunoSEQ multiplex PCR; TCRdb keeps only in-frame clonotypes and omits some of them. The table shows roughly 60,000 clones, with roughly 75% occurring only once. The material sequenced was PBMCs. These TCRs come from a woman in her thirties in good health and CMV-seronegative.

This clone came up once. The chain is built from TRBV15 and TRBJ2-4; 8 bases match TRBD2. The CDR3 has 18 amino acids. CDR1 is LNHNV, CDR2 YYDKDF, per germline (reference sequence). The V segment lost 2 bases and the J segment 0 bases; nucleotides outside the gene matches: 9. The CDR3 nucleotides are TGTGCCACCAGCAGACGGCGGGGGGAAGGACTAGCCAAAAACATTCAGTACTTC. Its protein is CATSRRRGEGLAKNIQYF.

V usage is TRBV11-2 and J usage is TRBJ1-3; D uncertain. Germline V lookup: CDR1 SGHAT, CDR2 FQNNGV. This CDR3 has 13 amino acids. Trimming pared 9 bases from V and 4 bases from J, leaving 13 bases between. This CDR3 reads CASSTGVGNTIYF. The CDR3 DNA reads TGTGCCAGTTCGACCGGGGTCGGAAACACCATATATTTT.

This clone was seen a handful of times. The chain joins TRBV7-9 to TRBJ1-1; the D gene is possibly TRBD1 (5 bases). V gave up 8 bases and J gave up 8 bases, with 21 bases separating them. CDR1 and CDR2 (germline): SEHNR, FQNEAQ (reference sequence). The CDR3 consists of 14 residues. CDR3 amino acids: CASGQGSRKREAFF. The CDR3, as DNA: TGTGCCAGCGGGCAGGGAAGTAGGAAGAGGGAAGCTTTCTTT.

A single count supports this clone. The chain employs TRBV18 and TRBJ1-1; 7 bases match TRBD1. CDR1 and CDR2 (germline): KGHSH, LQKENI. The CDR3 extends over 16 amino acids. After removal of 3 bases from V and 0 bases from J, the junction contained 7 bases not matched to a gene. CDR3: CASSPRKGQMNTEAFF. The CDR3 DNA reads as TGTGCCAGCTCACCGAGGAAGGGACAGATGAACACTGAAGCTTTCTTT.

The rearrangement joins TRBV25-1 to TRBJ2-5; TRBD2 matches 12 bases. The CDR3 runs 15 residues. Looked up from germline, CDR1 is MGHDK and CDR2 is SYGVNS. Germline trimming cut 8 bases from V and 1 base from J; bases unmatched to any gene: 5. The CDR3 loop is CASVGLAGLQETQYF. For the CDR3, the DNA is TGTGCCAGCGTTGGACTAGCGGGACTCCAAGAGACCCAGTACTTC.

The CDR3 nucleotides read TGTGCCAGCAGCTCCACCCCAGGAAACGGGGAGCTGTTTTTT. Its protein product is CASSSTPGNGELFF. V usage is TRBV7-6 and J usage is TRBJ2-2; D is uncertain. The germline V gene encodes CDR1 SGHVS and CDR2 FNYEAQ. This CDR3 spans 14 amino acids. V gave up 4 bases and J gave up 7 bases, with 13 bases separating them.

The V call is TRBV7-9, the J call TRBJ1-1; D not certain. Deletions cut 1 base from V and 3 bases from J, with 12 bases between. The length of the CDR3 is 15 residues. Germline V gives CDR1 SEHNR, CDR2 FQNEAQ (reference sequence). The CDR3 DNA reads as TGTGCCAGCAGCTTAGGAGCGGTTAAGGACACTGAAGCTTTCTTT. Protein product: CASSLGAVKDTEAFF.

This chain connects TRBV6-1 to TRBJ2-3, with 8 bases identical to TRBD2. V shed 2 bases, J shed 0 bases, and the junction held 7 bases outside the gene matches. Germline V gene data show CDR1 as MNHNS and CDR2 as SASEGT. The CDR3 spans 17 residues. CDR3 nucleotide sequence: TGTGCCAGCAGTGAATTCATCTCTAGCGGGAGCACAGATACGCAGTATTTT. It translates to CASSEFISSGSTDTQYF.

J is TRBJ2-3 and V is TRBV4-3; TRBD2 agrees at 8 bases. Trimming at V came to 2 bases and at J to 0 bases, leaving 13 bases not matched to a gene. The germline gives CDR1 LGHNA, CDR2 YSLEER. This CDR3 has 19 residues. CDR3 amino acids: CASSQSLTGGPPSTDTQYF. Written as DNA, the CDR3 is TGCGCCAGCAGCCAAAGTCTGACGGGAGGGCCACCTAGCACAGATACGCAGTATTTT.

J is TRBJ2-5 and V is TRBV21-1; whether TRBD2, the table's D call, matches the DNA was not checked. TRBV21-1 is an annotated pseudogene. This CDR3 is 14 amino acids long. The CDR3 nucleotides read TGTGCCAGCAGCAAAGAGATAAAGCCGGAGGCCCAGTACTTC. Translated, it gives CASSKEIKPEAQYF.

A word on this clone: A junction end diverges from the germline sequence, so it may reflect a read error. In nucleotides, the CDR3 is TGTGCCAGCAGTTCGCGACTCTCGAACACCGGGAAGCTGTTTTTT. It specifies CASSSRLSNTGKLFF. The chain employs TRBV27 and TRBJ2-2, with D perhaps matching TRBD2 (5 bases). The CDR3 loop spans 15 amino acids. CDR1 is MNHEY, CDR2 SMNVEV, per germline (reference sequence).

The rearrangement joins TRBV28 to TRBJ2-7; perhaps TRBD1 as D (6 bases). V lost 6 bases, J lost 4 bases, and 16 bases lay in between. This CDR3 spans 14 amino acids. Germline V gene lookup returns CDR1 MDHEN and CDR2 SYDVKM. CDR3: CASSVVDSSYEQYF. The DNA for the CDR3 is TGTGCCAGCAGCGTGGTGGACAGTTCTTACGAGCAGTACTTC.

This rearrangement joins TRBV30 to TRBJ2-7, with 7 bases aligning to TRBD1. V dropped 1 base and J dropped 6; count of bases not matched to a gene: 6. This CDR3 is 13 amino acids long. Per germline, CDR1 GTSNPN and CDR2 SVGIG (reference sequence). For the CDR3, the DNA is TGTGCCTGGAGTGAATCAGGGGGAAGCGAGCAGTACGTC. Its protein is CAWSESGGSEQYV.

This clone was recorded a few times. The chain uses TRBV10-2 and TRBJ2-3, with D possibly matching TRBD2 (5 bases). The CDR3 loop spans 16 amino acids. Deletions cut 2 bases from V and 4 bases from J, with 16 bases between. The germline CDR1 and CDR2 sequences are WSHSY and SAAADI. DNA of the CDR3: TGCGCCAGCAGTGAGCCCCCCCACGCGGGTCCAGATACGCAGTATTTT. It specifies CASSEPPHAGPDTQYF.

V is TRBV14 and J is TRBJ2-5, with D tentatively TRBD2 (6 bases). Germline-derived CDR1 and CDR2 are SGHDN and FVKESK. With 2 bases removed from V and 2 bases from J, the gap between germline ends came to 12 bases. The CDR3 runs 15 residues. CDR3: CASSQLGGTQETQYF. CDR3 coding DNA: TGTGCCAGCAGCCAACTGGGCGGGACTCAAGAGACCCAGTACTTC.

The chain joins TRBV4-3 to TRBJ2-1; 7 bases map to TRBD1. Germline V gene data show CDR1 as LGHNA and CDR2 as YSLEER. CDR3 length equals 14 residues. V shed 1 base, J shed 6 bases, and the junction held 3 bases outside the gene matches. The CDR3 sequence: CASSQASGGNEQFF. The CDR3 nucleotides are TGCGCCAGCAGCCAAGCGTCAGGGGGCAATGAGCAGTTCTTC.

The CDR3 reads CASSLGQGTDTQYF. The CDR3 DNA reads TGTGCCAGCAGTTTAGGACAGGGCACAGATACGCAGTATTTT. The chain uses TRBV6-6 and TRBJ2-3; 7 positions agree with TRBD1. There are 14 residues in the CDR3. J was trimmed by 1 base and V by 4 bases; bases with no gene match: 2. CDR1 and CDR2 from the germline V gene are MNHNY and SVGAGI (reference sequence).

This chain links TRBV7-6 with TRBJ1-2, with 7 bases lining up with TRBD1. This CDR3 has 19 residues. The V gene's germline CDR1 is SGHVS and CDR2 FNYEAQ. The junction had 17 bases not matched to a gene; V was cut back by 2 bases and J by 2 bases. This chain's CDR3 is CASSLRGSGGGLNNYGYTF. The CDR3 nucleotides are TGTGCCAGCAGCTTAAGAGGGTCGGGAGGGGGCTTAAACAACTATGGCTACACCTTC.

The rearrangement uses TRBV28 and TRBJ2-2; D unclear. The ends were cut back, 3 bases at V and 1 base at J, with 15 bases in the middle. CDR1 is MDHEN, CDR2 SYDVKM, per germline. The CDR3 is made up of 17 amino acids. CDR3 coding DNA: TGTGCCAGCAGTTTTGCTTCCGCGCGGAAGAACACCGGGGAGCTGTTTTTT. Translating it yields CASSFASARKNTGELFF.

The rearrangement joins TRBV10-1 to TRBJ2-7; D is uncertain. This CDR3 region has 16 residues. Germline CDR1 WNHNN, CDR2 SYGVQD (reference sequence). Deletions cut 5 bases from V and 4 bases from J, with 21 bases between. CDR3 DNA: TGCGCCAGCAGTTTTTCAACGGCCCCTCAGGCTTACGAGCAGTACTTC. Its translation: CASSFSTAPQAYEQYF.

J is TRBJ2-7 and V is TRBV4-1, with 9 bases lining up with TRBD1. The V gene's germline CDR1 is MGHRA and CDR2 YSYEKL. V lost 5 bases and J lost 4; bases outside the gene matches: 15. The CDR3 sequence is 17 residues long. CDR3 coding DNA: TGCGCCAGCAGCTTATATGTCCAAGGACAGGGGAGTTACGAGCAGTACTTC. It yields the protein CASSLYVQGQGSYEQYF.

The rearrangement uses TRBV27 and TRBJ2-5; D ambiguous. TRBJ2-7 explains the end of the DNA better; the J call may be wrong. The CDR3 spans 13 residues. The germline V gene has CDR1 MNHEY and CDR2 SMNVEV (reference sequence). CDR3 residues: CASSLSYSYEQYF. The CDR3 bases are TGTGCCAGCAGTTTATCCTACTCCTACGAGCAGTACTTC.

V and J are TRBV30 and TRBJ1-5, with D possibly TRBD1 on 6 matching bases. The length of the CDR3 is 13 residues. The V end was cut by 0 bases, the J end by 7 bases, with 10 bases between. The germline V gene encodes CDR1 GTSNPN and CDR2 SVGIG (reference sequence). CDR3 coding DNA: TGTGCCTGGAGTGTAACAGGGAGCCAGCCCCAGCATTTT. The encoded protein is CAWSVTGSQPQHF.

This clone occurred once. The CDR3 DNA is TGTGCCAGCAGCTTGGGACAGGGGGATGGTTGGGCCCAGTACTTC. As protein: CASSLGQGDGWAQYF. This chain connects TRBV7-9 to TRBJ2-5; the match to TRBD1 covers 11 bases. CDR3 length: 15 amino acids. Germline V gene data show CDR1 as SEHNR and CDR2 as FQNEAQ (reference sequence). The J segment lost 9 bases and the V segment lost 3 bases, leaving 9 bases of the junction unmatched.

This clone has just one count. The rearrangement links TRBV10-3 to TRBJ2-3, with 7 bases identical to TRBD2. The CDR3 is made up of 17 amino acids. Germline values: CDR1 ENHRY, CDR2 SYGVKD. In DNA, the CDR3 is TGTGCTATGGGGGAGGGTGGCGGGAGAGTATCGACAGATACGCAGTATTTT. This gives the protein CAMGEGGGRVSTDTQYF.